This entry lists 22 T cell receptor beta chains sequenced from one sample in a study of T cell responses to AZD1222 COVID-19 vaccine. Assay used: immunoSEQ multiplex PCR; TCRdb lists only in-frame clones, some missing. This sample yields about 140,000 clones, of which roughly nine tenths are seen a single time; 1.5% to 2% belongs to the top ten. The material sequenced was peripheral blood, taken on day 0 of AZD1222 vaccination. The receptors shown here come from an adult in good health.

This chain joins TRBV27 and TRBJ2-1, with D perhaps matching TRBD1 (6 bases). Germline assignment: CDR1 MNHEY and CDR2 SMNVEV (reference sequence). The CDR3 has 15 residues. V gave up 0 bases and J gave up 4 bases, with 10 bases separating them. In DNA, the CDR3 is TGTGCCAGCAGTTTATCCCGGACAGCTTACAATGAGCAGTTCTTC. Its translation: CASSLSRTAYNEQFF.

The chain couples TRBV7-6 to TRBJ1-2; maybe TRBD1 (6 bases). V was clipped by 5 bases and J by 2 bases, with 18 bases between them. Germline values: CDR1 SGHVS, CDR2 FNYEAQ. There are 16 residues in the CDR3. In nucleotides, the CDR3 is TGTGCCAGCAGCCCCCTCCCCGGGGGCGGGAACTATGGCTACACCTTC. The encoded protein is CASSPLPGGGNYGYTF. The entire variable domain, with the rest obtained from reference TRBV7-6 and TRBJ1-2, is as follows: GAGVSQSPRYKVTKRGQDVALRCDPISGHVSLYWYRQALGQGPEFLTYFNYEAQQDKSGLPNDRFSAERPEGSISTLTIQRTEQRDSAMYRCASSPLPGGGNYGYTFGSGTRLTVV.

This clone was recorded a few times. This chain links TRBV7-3 with TRBJ1-6; tentatively, D is TRBD1 (5 bases). Trimming pared 5 bases from V and 11 bases from J, leaving 22 bases between. Per germline, CDR1 SGHTA and CDR2 FQGTGA. The CDR3 is made up of 16 amino acids. The CDR3 protein is CASSLHGRARGAPLHF. The CDR3 nucleotides read TGTGCCAGCAGCCTGCACGGTCGGGCCCGGGGGGCACCCCTCCACTTT. The entire variable domain, with the rest obtained from reference TRBV7-3 and TRBJ1-6, is as follows: GAGVSQTPSNKVTEKGKYVELRCDPISGHTALYWYRQSLGQGPEFLIYFQGTGAADDSGLPNDRFFAVRPEGSVSTLKIQRTERGDSAVYLCASSLHGRARGAPLHFGNGTRLTVT.

The chain uses TRBV7-2 and TRBJ1-2, with D unresolved. Germline V lookup: CDR1 SGHTA, CDR2 FQGNSA. Between the trimmed V and J ends, which lost 3 bases and 0 bases, there was a span of 8 bases. This CDR3 has 14 amino acids. CDR3 protein: CASSFPTANYGYTF. For the CDR3, the DNA is TGTGCCAGCAGCTTCCCCACAGCTAACTATGGCTACACCTTC.

Of note for this clone: The junction and the germline gene differ at one end; a read error may be behind it. The V and J genes are TRBV5-1 and TRBJ2-1; weak D call: TRBD2 (6 bases). The CDR3 loop spans 14 amino acids. CDR1 and CDR2 from the germline V gene are SGHRS and YFSETQ. The CDR3 DNA reads TGCGCCAGCAGCTTACTAGCTTCCTCCAATGAGCAGTTCTTC. Its translation is CASSLLASSNEQFF.

In this sample, this clone turned up a few times. The genes are TRBV27 and TRBJ1-5, with 7 bases matching TRBD1. V shed 1 base, J shed 1 base, and the junction held 4 bases outside the gene matches. The CDR3 contains 16 residues. Germline CDR1 and CDR2: MNHEY and SMNVEV (reference sequence). The CDR3 DNA reads TGTGCCAGCAGTTTATGGGGGGGACAGAGCAATCAGCCCCAGCATTTT. It encodes CASSLWGGQSNQPQHF.

V usage is TRBV7-2 and J usage is TRBJ1-6; TRBD1 agrees at 7 bases. Germline lookup yields CDR1 SGHTA and CDR2 FQGNSA. This CDR3 has 14 amino acids. V trimming: 1 base; J trimming: 6 bases; junction bases outside the gene matches: 0. The CDR3 loop reads CASSLDRGNSPLHF. The DNA of the CDR3 is TGTGCCAGCAGCTTAGACAGGGGTAATTCACCCCTCCACTTT. Drawing the rest from reference TRBV7-2 and TRBJ1-6, the complete variable domain is GAGVSQSPSNKVTEKGKDVELRCDPISGHTALYWYRQSLGQGLEFLIYFQGNSAPDKSGLPSDRFSAERTGGSVSTLTIQRTQQEDSAVYLCASSLDRGNSPLHFGNGTRLTVT.

This rearrangement joins TRBV29-1 to TRBJ2-2; 8 nucleotides line up with TRBD2. Germline lookup yields CDR1 SQVTM and CDR2 ANQGSEA. V gave up 4 bases and J gave up 0 bases; unmatched junction bases: 4. The CDR3 covers 15 residues. CDR3 residues: CSVVGGASNTGELFF. The CDR3 bases are TGCAGCGTTGTCGGGGGGGCTTCGAACACCGGGGAGCTGTTTTTT.

This chain uses TRBV4-1 with TRBJ1-3; tentatively, D is TRBD1 (5 bases). Trimming took off 3 bases at V and 0 bases at J, with 12 bases between the two ends. Germline V gene sequence: CDR1 MGHRA, CDR2 YSYEKL. The CDR3 length is 16 residues. The CDR3 spells CASSHVRGASGNTIYF. The CDR3 DNA reads TGCGCCAGCAGCCATGTCCGTGGGGCCTCTGGAAACACCATATATTTT.

V is TRBV5-1 and J is TRBJ1-4; D ambiguous. The germline CDR1 and CDR2 sequences are SGHRS and YFSETQ. This CDR3 is built from 12 residues. Deletions cut 4 bases from V and 4 bases from J, with 5 bases between. The DNA of the CDR3 is TGCGCCAGCAGCCCAGATAATGAAAAACTGTTTTTT. Its translation is CASSPDNEKLFF.

The CDR3 loop is CASSKTGAYQPQHF. CDR3 sequence (DNA): TGTGCCAGCAGTAAAACAGGGGCGTATCAGCCCCAGCATTTT. The chain recombines TRBV6-6 with TRBJ1-5, with 7 positions matching TRBD1. Trimming at V came to 5 bases and at J to 5 bases, leaving 6 bases not matched to a gene. The germline gives CDR1 MNHNY, CDR2 SVGAGI (reference sequence). The CDR3 consists of 14 residues.

This chain links TRBV6-2 or TRBV6-3 with TRBJ1-5, with D perhaps TRBD1 (6 bases). The ends were cut back, 0 bases at V and 2 bases at J, with 8 bases in the middle. Per germline, CDR1 MNHEY and CDR2 SVGEGT. The CDR3 is 15 amino acids. In DNA, the CDR3 is TGTGCCAGCAGTTACTCGGGGGCGGGCAATCAGCCCCAGCATTTT. Translated: CASSYSGAGNQPQHF.

V and J are TRBV7-2 and TRBJ2-5; D is perhaps TRBD1 or TRBD2 (5 bases each). The V gene's germline CDR1 is SGHTA and CDR2 FQGNSA. CDR3 length: 15 residues. Trimming stripped 5 bases from V and 2 bases from J, with 15 bases between. In DNA form, the CDR3 reads TGTGCCAGCAGCGGACTTAGGGGCCAACAAGAGACCCAGTACTTC. Its translation is CASSGLRGQQETQYF. The full variable domain, rest sourced from reference TRBV7-2 and TRBJ2-5, is GAGVSQSPSNKVTEKGKDVELRCDPISGHTALYWYRQSLGQGLEFLIYFQGNSAPDKSGLPSDRFSAERTGGSVSTLTIQRTQQEDSAVYLCASSGLRGQQETQYFGPGTRLLVL.

V and J are TRBV5-3 and TRBJ1-4; tentatively, D is TRBD1 (5 bases). TRBV5-3 carries the ORF label, with uncertain function. V was clipped by 3 bases and J by 2 bases, with 17 bases between them. The CDR3 has 17 residues. DNA of the CDR3: TGTGCCAGAAGCTCCTTGGATAGGGAGGGGACTAATGAAAAACTGTTTTTT. This encodes CARSSLDREGTNEKLFF.

V and J are TRBV14 and TRBJ2-4; 12 bases line up with TRBD2. V was clipped by 0 bases and J by 3 bases; unmatched bases: 12. CDR3 size: 20 residues. Germline V CDR1 and CDR2: SGHDN, FVKESK. CDR3 amino acids: CASSQDLGLAGGLGKNIQYF. The CDR3 DNA follows: TGTGCCAGCAGCCAAGACCTCGGGCTAGCGGGAGGGCTGGGCAAAAACATTCAGTACTTC.

The chain links TRBV6-2 or TRBV6-3 to TRBJ2-3; D gene unclear. Trimming took off 4 bases at V and 6 bases at J, with 20 bases between the two ends. CDR1 is MNHEY and CDR2 is SVGEGT in the germline V gene. This CDR3 is built from 16 residues. The CDR3 here is CASSSGQASIPDTQYF. The CDR3 DNA follows: TGTGCCAGCAGTTCCGGTCAGGCGTCGATTCCGGATACGCAGTATTTT.

This chain connects TRBV9 to TRBJ1-6; the D is unclear. Germline V CDR1 and CDR2: SGDLS, YYNGEE. Trimming stripped 1 base from V and 7 bases from J, with 6 bases between. The CDR3 contains 13 residues. The CDR3 DNA follows: TGTGCCAGCAGCGTACGGTTCAATTCACCCCTCCACTTT. This gives the protein CASSVRFNSPLHF.

The chain has TRBV4-1 and TRBJ1-2, with D uncertain. V shed 1 base and J shed 5 bases, with 8 bases lying between them. This CDR3 is 13 amino acids long. Germline loops: CDR1 MGHRA, CDR2 YSYEKL. The CDR3 nucleotides read TGCGCCAGCAGCCAAGCACAAGTTTATGGCTACACCTTC. Protein sequence: CASSQAQVYGYTF.

In its sample, this clone was seen once. The CDR3 sequence: CATTSLSYNSPLHF. CDR3 DNA sequence: TGTGCCACCACCAGTCTCTCCTATAATTCACCCCTCCACTTT. This chain connects TRBV28 to TRBJ1-6; D is unresolved. The CDR3 is 14 amino acids. The V gene lost 10 bases and the J gene lost 0 bases, with 10 bases spanning the gap. Germline assignment: CDR1 MDHEN and CDR2 SYDVKM. Full variable domain (missing parts from reference TRBV28 and TRBJ1-6): DVKVTQSSRYLVKRTGEKVFLECVQDMDHENMFWYRQDPGLGLRLIYFSYDVKMKEKGDIPEGYSVSREKKERFSLILESASTNQTSMYLCATTSLSYNSPLHFGNGTRLTVT.

The V call is TRBV6-5, the J call TRBJ2-3; D is possibly TRBD1 (7 bases). Germline loops: CDR1 MNHEY, CDR2 SVGAGI. Trimming stripped 6 bases from V and 1 base from J, with 14 bases between. This CDR3 has 15 amino acids. CDR3 region: CASSKGGGRTDTQYF. The CDR3 bases are TGTGCCAGCAGCAAAGGAGGGGGCCGCACAGATACGCAGTATTTT.

CDR3 loop: CASSLYKNEQFF. CDR3 DNA: TGTGCCAGCAGCTTATACAAGAATGAGCAGTTCTTC. V and J are TRBV7-9 and TRBJ2-1; D remains ambiguous. Trimming stripped 2 bases from V and 7 bases from J, with 6 bases between. The CDR3 contains 12 residues. Looked up from germline, CDR1 is SEHNR and CDR2 is FQNEAQ (reference sequence).

The genes are TRBV4-1 and TRBJ2-1, with TRBD2 matching 10 bases. Trimming removed 5 bases from V and 5 bases from J; junction bases left unmatched: 12. There are 17 residues in the CDR3. The germline CDR1 and CDR2 sequences are MGHRA and YSYEKL. CDR3 in DNA: TGCGCCAGCAGCAGAGGCCGGGCTAGCGGGGGCCACAATGAGCAGTTCTTC. Protein product: CASSRGRASGGHNEQFF.